This note documents a single T cell receptor beta chain sequence. The antigen remains undetermined. The assay was immunoSEQ multiplex PCR, and TCRdb's table has in-frame clones only and misses some. Among some 70,000 clones listed, around 86% were seen once. V lost 9 bases to trimming and J lost 8 bases, with 22 bases between them. The CDR3 is 15 residues long. CDR1 and CDR2 (germline): LNHDA, SQIVND (reference sequence). These data come from a study of lymphopenia after photon versus proton radiotherapy. Study observations and caveats: After lymphocyte nadir, photon-treated repertoires showed oligoclonal expansion, especially CD8+ Temra.

The TCR comes from an elderly man with esophageal cancer. The chain combines TRBV19 with TRBJ1-4; D is possibly TRBD1 (5 bases). Specimen: peripheral blood, collected from a patient treated with proton-based radiotherapy. The CDR3 protein is CASASLTWWGEKLFF. The CDR3 coding sequence is TGTGCCAGCGCATCCCTTACATGGTGGGGGGAAAAACTGTTTTTT. The full variable domain, its missing parts supplied by reference TRBV19 and TRBJ1-4, is DGGITQSPKYLFRKEGQNVTLSCEQNLNHDAMYWYRQDPGQGLRLIYYSQIVNDFQKGDIAEGYSVSREKKESFPLTVTSAQKNPTAFYLCASASLTWWGEKLFFGSGTQLSVL.